The 22 T cell receptor beta chains listed next were all sequenced from one sample in a study of blood T cell repertoires in COVID-19. Libraries were prepared by immunoSEQ multiplex PCR; TCRdb keeps only in-frame clonotypes and omits some of them. The sample consists of 200,000 to 250,000 clones, 88% of them appearing once. The sample consisted of PBMCs or T cells enriched from blood (not recorded which). The receptors were sampled from a woman aged 30 to 39 who had been exposed to COVID-19.

This clone was counted a few times. The V call is TRBV12-3 or TRBV12-4, the J call TRBJ1-2; D not resolved. Trimming pared 6 bases from V and 4 bases from J, leaving 9 bases between. The CDR3 contains 12 residues. In DNA, the CDR3 is TGTGCCAGCAGGGGAGATAGCTATGGCTACACCTTC. It codes for CASRGDSYGYTF.

The gene calls are TRBV18 and TRBJ2-5, with 8 bases aligning to TRBD1. CDR3 length: 15 residues. Trimming cost V 6 bases and J 4 bases; bases outside gene matches: 10. Germline V CDR1 and CDR2: KGHSH, LQKENI. CDR3 sequence (DNA): TGTGCCAGCTCTCCGTCTAGGACAGGGAGAGAGACCCAGTACTTC. Residues: CASSPSRTGRETQYF.

V gene TRBV10-3 combines with J gene TRBJ1-2, with D unresolved. Looked up from germline, CDR1 is ENHRY and CDR2 is SYGVKD. This CDR3 comprises 13 residues. V shed 3 bases and J shed 3 bases, with 8 bases lying between them. This CDR3 reads CAISESRYYGYTF. CDR3 sequence (DNA): TGTGCCATCAGTGAATCCAGATACTATGGCTACACCTTC.

As concerns this clone: In the same sample, other DNA sequences code for this CDR3. In DNA, the CDR3 is TGTGCCAGCTCACCGTCGGAAGAGACCCAGTACTTC. Protein product: CASSPSEETQYF. The genes are TRBV18 and TRBJ2-5; D is ambiguous. Germline-derived CDR1 and CDR2 are KGHSH and LQKENI. V was clipped by 3 bases and J by 3 bases, with 5 bases between them. The CDR3 is 12 amino acids.

The genes are TRBV27 and TRBJ1-5; maybe TRBD1 (5 bases). This CDR3 has 13 amino acids. V was clipped by 2 bases and J by 4 bases, with 6 bases between them. CDR1 and CDR2 from the germline V gene are MNHEY and SMNVEV (reference sequence). CDR3 sequence: CASSLDSNQPQHF. CDR3 DNA: TGTGCCAGCAGTTTAGACAGTAATCAGCCCCAGCATTTT.

The chain joins TRBV28 to TRBJ2-1; 10 bases line up with TRBD2. CDR1 is MDHEN and CDR2 is SYDVKM in the germline V gene. The CDR3 loop spans 14 amino acids. The J segment lost 4 bases and the V segment lost 6 bases, leaving 3 bases of the junction unmatched. The DNA of the CDR3 is TGTGCCAGCAGCACGACTAGCGGGTACAATGAGCAGTTCTTC. It yields the protein CASSTTSGYNEQFF.

This rearrangement joins TRBV7-3 to TRBJ2-1, with 9 nucleotides matching TRBD2. CDR1 is SGHTA and CDR2 is FQGTGA in the germline V gene. The trim removed 5 bases at V and 7 bases at J, leaving 3 bases unmatched. CDR3 length: 13 residues. The CDR3 DNA sequence: TGTGCCAGCAGCCCGGCGGGGGGGAATGAGCAGTTCTTC. It translates to CASSPAGGNEQFF.

The chain joins TRBV5-4 to TRBJ2-1; D unresolved. The germline V and J ends were trimmed by 0 bases and 0 bases, with 10 bases remaining between them. The CDR3 length is 16 residues. Per germline, CDR1 SGHNT and CDR2 YYREEE (reference sequence). CDR3 protein: CASSLERSSSYNEQFF. CDR3 DNA: TGTGCCAGCAGCTTGGAACGTAGCAGCTCCTACAATGAGCAGTTCTTC.

The chain recombines TRBV5-1 with TRBJ2-1; 8 bases agree with TRBD2. The ends lost 6 bases at V and 9 bases at J; junction bases unmatched: 5. The CDR3 sequence is 12 residues long. CDR1 and CDR2 (germline): SGHRS, YFSETQ. DNA of the CDR3: TGCGCCAGCACCGGGAGGGCCCCTGAGCAGTTCTTC. Amino acid sequence: CASTGRAPEQFF.

The chain employs TRBV6-1 and TRBJ1-1, with 7 bases fitting TRBD1. This CDR3 contains 15 residues. Per germline, CDR1 MNHNS and CDR2 SASEGT. The V segment lost 5 bases and the J segment 0 bases; nucleotides outside the gene matches: 6. The CDR3 sequence: CASSSWTGVNTEAFF. CDR3 coding DNA: TGTGCCAGCAGTTCCTGGACAGGAGTGAACACTGAAGCTTTCTTT.

V and J are TRBV19 and TRBJ2-7; 7 bases are shared with TRBD1. CDR1 and CDR2 (germline): LNHDA, SQIVND (reference sequence). Trimming cost V 4 bases and J 0 bases; bases outside gene matches: 3. This CDR3 has 14 residues. The CDR3 sequence is CASSTGGSSYEQYF. The CDR3 nucleotides are TGTGCCAGTAGTACAGGGGGTAGCTCCTACGAGCAGTACTTC.

The rearrangement uses TRBV30 and TRBJ1-4; D ambiguous. This CDR3 contains 14 residues. Per germline, CDR1 GTSNPN and CDR2 SVGIG (reference sequence). The V end lost 3 bases, the J end lost 8 bases, and 16 bases lay between the germline ends. The CDR3 DNA reads as TGTGCCTGGAGAACATCCCGTTCAAACGAAAAACTGTTTTTT. This codes for CAWRTSRSNEKLFF.

V gene TRBV11-3 combines with J gene TRBJ2-1, with 14 positions matching TRBD2. The CDR3 extends over 15 amino acids. CDR1 is SGHNT, CDR2 YENEEA, per germline. J lost 10 bases, V lost 3 bases, and 5 bases had no gene match. CDR3 nucleotides: TGTGCCAGCAGCTTGGGACTAGCGGGAGATGAAGAGCAGTTCTTC. Its protein product is CASSLGLAGDEEQFF.

This clone appeared a single time. The gene calls are TRBV29-1 and TRBJ2-1, with 10 positions matching TRBD2. Germline V gives CDR1 SQVTM, CDR2 ANQGSEA. The J segment lost 0 bases and the V segment lost 7 bases, leaving 3 bases of the junction unmatched. This CDR3 region has 14 residues. CDR3 DNA sequence: TGCAGCGGCTCTAGCGGGAGCTCCTACAATGAGCAGTTCTTC. Amino acids: CSGSSGSSYNEQFF.

The rearrangement links TRBV30 to TRBJ1-2; 7 bases are shared with TRBD1. V gave up 5 bases and J gave up 3 bases; unmatched junction bases: 0. Germline V gene sequence: CDR1 GTSNPN, CDR2 SVGIG (reference sequence). The CDR3 covers 11 residues. CDR3 amino acids: CAWDRDYGYTF. CDR3 nucleotide sequence: TGTGCCTGGGACAGGGACTATGGCTACACCTTC. Variable domain in full (rest from reference TRBV30 and TRBJ1-2): SQTIHQWPATLVQPVGSPLSLECTVEGTSNPNLYWYRQAAGRGLQLLFYSVGIGQISSEVPQNLSASRPQDRQFILSSKKLLLSDSGFYLCAWDRDYGYTFGSGTRLTVV.

To note about this clone: The junction departs from germline at one end; a sequencing error may be responsible. The chain carries TRBV7-8 and TRBJ2-7, with TRBD1 matching over 11 bases. The CDR3 runs to 17 residues. Germline loops: CDR1 SGHVS, CDR2 FQNEAQ. The CDR3: CASSLVLPGQGAYEQYF. The CDR3 coding sequence is TGTGCCAGCAGTTTAGTGCTTCCGGGACAGGGGGCCTACGAGCAGTACTTC.

The J gene is TRBJ1-3, the V gene TRBV28, with D unresolved. The CDR3 totals 11 residues. Trimming cost V 8 bases and J 7 bases, with 9 bases left between them. The germline V gene encodes CDR1 MDHEN and CDR2 SYDVKM. In DNA form, the CDR3 reads TGTGCCAGCTCATCTACCAACACCATATATTTT. It yields the protein CASSSTNTIYF.

The rearrangement uses TRBV7-9 and TRBJ1-1; TRBD1 aligns across 10 bases. V was clipped by 7 bases and J by 7 bases; unmatched bases: 9. Germline V CDR1 and CDR2: SEHNR, FQNEAQ (reference sequence). This CDR3 contains 14 residues. CDR3: CASTWGQGNVEAFF. CDR3 in DNA: TGTGCCAGCACCTGGGGACAGGGGAATGTTGAAGCTTTCTTT.

The chain carries TRBV5-5 and TRBJ1-1; 8 bases map to TRBD1. The junction had 16 bases not matched to a gene; V was cut back by 4 bases and J by 2 bases. The CDR3 has 18 residues. CDR1 and CDR2 (germline): SGHKS, YYEKEE (reference sequence). The CDR3 loop reads CASSLQTIRTGPNTEAFF. Written as DNA, the CDR3 is TGTGCCAGCAGCCTTCAGACGATCCGGACAGGGCCAAACACTGAAGCTTTCTTT.

V is TRBV3-1 (or the pseudogene TRBV3-2) and J is TRBJ2-1, with 14 positions matching TRBD2. This CDR3 comprises 15 residues. Per germline, CDR1 LGHDT and CDR2 YNNKEL (reference sequence). V gave up 6 bases and J gave up 4 bases; unmatched junction bases: 2. The CDR3 is CASSRTSGRYNEQFF. The CDR3 DNA reads TGTGCCAGCAGTCGGACTAGCGGGAGGTACAATGAGCAGTTCTTC.

This chain uses TRBV5-6 with TRBJ2-1, with TRBD2 matching 7 bases. The V gene's germline CDR1 is SGHDT and CDR2 YYEEEE. V trimming: 0 bases; J trimming: 5 bases; junction bases outside the gene matches: 5. The CDR3 extends over 15 amino acids. CDR3 loop: CASSLAGRVNNEQFF. The CDR3 coding sequence is TGTGCCAGCAGCTTGGCGGGGAGGGTAAACAATGAGCAGTTCTTC.

The V gene is TRBV28, the J gene TRBJ1-1; D remains unclear. This CDR3 contains 13 residues. CDR1 and CDR2 from the germline V gene are MDHEN and SYDVKM. The ends were cut back, 11 bases at V and 4 bases at J, with 17 bases in the middle. CDR3 loop: CAQSNGLGTEAFF. The CDR3 DNA reads as TGTGCCCAAAGCAACGGGTTGGGCACTGAAGCTTTCTTT.